The 29 T cell receptor beta chains presented below share a single source sample, sequenced in a study of early T cells in non-severe SARS-CoV-2 infection. TCRdb re-analysed the 5' RACE reads in MiXCR, keeping a single row per CDR3 protein. The sample yields 70,000 to 85,000 distinct CDR3 sequences, 9% to 15% seen once. Specimen: whole blood. These receptors originate from an adult who was a healthcare worker with PCR-confirmed SARS-CoV-2 infection or an uninfected control (not recorded which).

As to this clonotype: A much larger clone lies one base from this, so it may be a read error. V usage is TRBV4-2 and J usage is TRBJ2-7; D is perhaps TRBD2 (5 bases). V was pared by 1 base and J by 4 bases, with 11 bases between. Germline V gene sequence: CDR1 LGHNA, CDR2 YNFKEQ. The CDR3 spans 14 residues. The CDR3 DNA reads as TGTGCCAGCAGCCAAGGACTCGGGAATTACGAGCAGTACTTC. This codes for CASSQGLGNYEQYF.

The gene calls are TRBV5-6 and TRBJ2-1, with 10 bases lining up with TRBD2. Germline V gene data show CDR1 as SGHDT and CDR2 as YYEEEE. V was pared by 3 bases and J by 3 bases, with 6 bases of the junction left unmatched. This CDR3 is built from 16 residues. CDR3 region: CASSSILAGVYNEQFF. The CDR3 region has the DNA TGTGCCAGCAGCTCCATTCTAGCGGGAGTCTACAATGAGCAGTTCTTC.

The genes are TRBV5-4 and TRBJ1-2, with TRBD1 as a possible D gene (6 bases). The CDR3 consists of 16 residues. Trimming pared 3 bases from V and 2 bases from J, leaving 17 bases between. The germline gives CDR1 SGHNT, CDR2 YYREEE (reference sequence). The CDR3 coding sequence is TGTGCCAGCAGCTCTGTGGGGTGGGGGCAAAACTATGGCTACACCTTC. Amino acids: CASSSVGWGQNYGYTF.

The chain has TRBV4-2 and TRBJ2-4; D is possibly TRBD1 (5 bases). Germline loops: CDR1 LGHNA, CDR2 YNFKEQ. The V and J ends lost 0 bases and 5 bases respectively, with 14 bases between them. CDR3 length equals 16 residues. The CDR3 DNA is TGTGCCAGCAGCCAAGACGTTGTGGGGCCCCAAAACATTCAGTACTTC. Translated: CASSQDVVGPQNIQYF.

This clonotype was seen repeatedly, ten times or more. J is TRBJ2-4 and V is TRBV21-1. TRBV21-1 is given as a pseudogene. This CDR3 contains 13 residues. DNA for the CDR3: TGTGCCAGCAGGGACGGCAAAGGGAACATTCAGTACTTC. This translates into CASRDGKGNIQYF.

This chain uses TRBV4-1 with TRBJ1-1; D call uncertain. The CDR3 runs 16 residues. Per the germline V gene, CDR1 is MGHRA and CDR2 is YSYEKL. Trimming pared 6 bases from V and 1 base from J, leaving 18 bases between. CDR3 sequence: CASRTSLLQQNTEAFF. In DNA form, the CDR3 reads TGCGCCAGCAGAACAAGCTTGCTACAACAGAACACTGAAGCTTTCTTT.

The chain combines TRBV4-1 with TRBJ1-2; D is ambiguous. CDR1 MGHRA and CDR2 YSYEKL come from the germline V gene. The CDR3 loop spans 15 amino acids. V lost 0 bases to trimming and J lost 5 bases, with 13 bases between them. The CDR3 loop is CASSQDQVGQYGYTF. CDR3 nucleotides: TGCGCCAGCAGCCAAGATCAAGTAGGGCAGTATGGCTACACCTTC.

This clonotype has a count of ten or more. The V gene is TRBV5-1, the J gene TRBJ2-3; 9 nucleotides match TRBD2. Trimming took 6 bases from V and 4 from J; bases not matched to a gene: 6. The CDR3 length is 14 residues. Germline loops: CDR1 SGHRS, CDR2 YFSETQ. The CDR3 bases are TGCGCCAGCACCGTTAGCGGGAGCCCAGATACGCAGTATTTT. Protein: CASTVSGSPDTQYF.

This clonotype has only a few counts. The V call is TRBV7-6, the J call TRBJ2-7; possibly TRBD1 or TRBD2 for D (6 bases each). The germline gives CDR1 SGHVS, CDR2 FNYEAQ. Trimming shortened V by 5 bases and J by 3 bases, and 17 bases separated the two germline ends. CDR3 length equals 15 residues. The CDR3 coding sequence is TGTGCCAGCAGCCCCGAGGAGGGGGGATACTACGAGCAGTACTTC. This codes for CASSPEEGGYYEQYF.

The chain has TRBV6-2 or TRBV6-3 and TRBJ2-3; D may be TRBD2 (6 bases). Per the germline V gene, CDR1 is MNHEY and CDR2 is SVGEGT. The CDR3 loop spans 14 amino acids. V shed 8 bases and J shed 5 bases, with 17 bases lying between them. The CDR3 sequence is CASLSREGKDTQYF. The CDR3 DNA reads as TGTGCCAGCCTCTCGCGGGAAGGGAAAGATACGCAGTATTTT.

V is TRBV11-2 and J is TRBJ2-3, with no clear D. Germline loops: CDR1 SGHAT, CDR2 FQNNGV. CDR3 length: 17 residues. The V gene lost 0 bases and the J gene lost 2 bases, with 15 bases spanning the gap. The CDR3 here is CASSLEFRLEVTDTQYF. DNA of the CDR3: TGTGCCAGCAGCTTAGAATTCAGGTTGGAAGTCACAGATACGCAGTATTTT.

On this clonotype itself: One end of the junction is discordant with germline, which a read error may explain. The rearrangement links TRBV4-2 to TRBJ2-7, with 9 bases aligning to TRBD2. The CDR3 totals 14 residues. Germline assignment: CDR1 LGHNA and CDR2 YNFKEQ. The CDR3: CTSSQGLASYEQYF. In DNA form, the CDR3 reads TGTACCAGCAGCCAAGGACTAGCGTCCTACGAGCAGTACTTC.

This clonotype was found many times. This chain connects TRBV6-2 or TRBV6-3 to TRBJ2-2; maybe TRBD2 (5 bases). CDR3 size: 14 residues. CDR1 MNHEY and CDR2 SVGEGT come from the germline V gene. V lost 1 base and J lost 6, with 9 bases in between. CDR3 amino acids: CASSYYGISGELFF. In DNA, the CDR3 is TGTGCCAGCAGTTACTACGGGATATCCGGGGAGCTGTTTTTT.

The chain's CDR3 is CASSALKEQFF. CDR3 nucleotides: TGTGCCAGCAGCGCCCTCAAAGAGCAGTTCTTC. The V and J genes are TRBV9 and TRBJ2-1; no definite D call. Looked up from germline, CDR1 is SGDLS and CDR2 is YYNGEE. The CDR3 extends over 11 amino acids. Deletions cut 3 bases from V and 10 bases from J, with 8 bases between. The whole variable domain, remainder taken from reference TRBV9 and TRBJ2-1, is DSGVTQTPKHLITATGQRVTLRCSPRSGDLSVYWYQQSLDQGLQFLIQYYNGEERAKGNILERFSAQQFPDLHSELNLSSLELGDSALYFCASSALKEQFFGPGTRLTVL.

This clonotype was observed a handful of times. The chain links TRBV7-8 to TRBJ2-4; no definite D call. Germline V lookup: CDR1 SGHVS, CDR2 FQNEAQ. This CDR3 is built from 13 residues. V gave up 1 base and J gave up 2 bases, with 3 bases separating them. The CDR3: CASSLGPKNIQYF. The CDR3 region has the DNA TGTGCCAGCAGCTTAGGCCCCAAAAACATTCAGTACTTC.

This clonotype occurred many times. CDR3 residues: CSAPKLSSGSYEQYF. CDR3 nucleotide sequence: TGCAGTGCTCCCAAGCTATCTAGCGGGAGCTACGAGCAGTACTTC. The chain employs TRBV20-1 and TRBJ2-7, with 10 positions matching TRBD2. CDR3 length: 15 residues. Germline values: CDR1 DFQATT, CDR2 SNEGSKA (reference sequence). Unmatched junction bases numbered 10, after V lost 5 bases and J lost 3 bases.

This clonotype has more than one count but fewer than ten. V gene TRBV20-1 combines with J gene TRBJ2-1; 9 nucleotides align to TRBD2. This CDR3 contains 14 residues. CDR1 DFQATT and CDR2 SNEGSKA come from the germline V gene (reference sequence). V dropped 6 bases and J dropped 2; count of bases not matched to a gene: 5. The CDR3 coding sequence is TGCAGTGCCCGAGGACTAGCGACCTACAATGAGCAGTTCTTC. Its protein is CSARGLATYNEQFF.

DNA of the CDR3: TGCGCCAGCAGCCGGGTAGCGGGAGAGACAGATACGCAGTATTTT. It specifies CASSRVAGETDTQYF. The gene calls are TRBV4-1 and TRBJ2-3; the match to TRBD2 covers 9 bases. Germline V gives CDR1 MGHRA, CDR2 YSYEKL. This CDR3 has 15 residues. With V trimmed by 4 bases and J by 3 bases, 5 bases remained unmatched.

This clonotype was detected a few times. V and J are TRBV21-1 and TRBJ2-5; no check of the table's D call, TRBD1, against the DNA was made. TRBV21-1 corresponds to a pseudogene. The CDR3 has 16 residues. The CDR3 region has the DNA TGTGCCAGCAGCTCCACCGGGACAGGCGGACGAGAGACCCAGTACTTC. Protein sequence: CASSSTGTGGRETQYF.

This clonotype was picked up a small number of times. This chain joins TRBV12-3 or TRBV12-4 and TRBJ2-3; 7 bases are a match to TRBD2. This CDR3 has 15 amino acids. The ends lost 6 bases at V and 4 bases at J; junction bases unmatched: 10. As DNA, the CDR3 is TGTGCCAGCAGCCCTGTCCTGGCGGGAGCAGATACGCAGTATTTT. It translates to CASSPVLAGADTQYF.

J is TRBJ1-1 and V is TRBV3-1; the D gene is possibly TRBD1 (6 bases). Germline V CDR1 and CDR2: LGHDT, YNNKEL (reference sequence). The CDR3 loop spans 15 amino acids. V was shortened by 4 bases and J by 1 base, with 13 bases between the two germline ends. The CDR3 nucleotides read TGTGCCAGCAGCCCCACACAGGGCTGGAACACTGAAGCTTTCTTT. This codes for CASSPTQGWNTEAFF.

CDR3 sequence (DNA): TGCAGTGCCCCGGACGGATTCTCCTATAATTCACCCCTCCACTTT. It codes for CSAPDGFSYNSPLHF. This rearrangement joins TRBV20-1 to TRBJ1-6; no definite D call. V was shortened by 6 bases and J by 0 bases, with 12 bases between the two germline ends. This CDR3 has 15 amino acids. Per germline, CDR1 DFQATT and CDR2 SNEGSKA (reference sequence).

The chain has TRBV2 and TRBJ2-2, with 15 bases aligning to TRBD2. V lost 5 bases, J lost 1 base, and 2 bases stayed unmatched. The CDR3 is 17 residues long. Germline CDR1 and CDR2: SNHLY and FYNNEI. The CDR3 DNA follows: TGTGCCAGCAGTTCGGGACTAGCGGGAGGGAACACCGGGGAGCTGTTTTTT. It codes for CASSSGLAGGNTGELFF.

In its sample, this clonotype was seen many times. The chain links TRBV30 to TRBJ1-1; D is uncertain. The CDR3 extends over 15 amino acids. Trimming pared 1 base from V and 3 bases from J, leaving 15 bases between. From germline, CDR1 is GTSNPN and CDR2 SVGIG (reference sequence). The CDR3 DNA sequence: TGTGCCTGGAGTGGCCCTCGTGGCCTATACACTGAAGCTTTCTTT. Protein sequence: CAWSGPRGLYTEAFF.

The table lists this clonotype with a few counts. The chain couples TRBV7-9 to TRBJ2-4, with D tentatively TRBD1 or TRBD2 (6 bases each). V lost 4 bases and J 8 bases, leaving 18 bases between the germline ends. CDR3 length: 15 amino acids. The germline CDR1 and CDR2 sequences are SEHNR and FQNEAQ (reference sequence). CDR3 sequence reads: CASSSGQGTLDIQYF. The CDR3 coding sequence is TGTGCCAGCAGCTCCGGGCAGGGGACTTTAGACATTCAGTACTTC.

This clonotype appeared many times. The rearrangement joins TRBV11-2 to TRBJ1-3; D unresolved. With 3 bases removed from V and 1 base from J, the gap between germline ends came to 7 bases. Germline V gene lookup returns CDR1 SGHAT and CDR2 FQNNGV. This CDR3 is 14 amino acids long. The DNA of the CDR3 is TGTGCCAGCAGCTTCGGGTCTTCTGGAAACACCATATATTTT. Its protein product is CASSFGSSGNTIYF.

This clonotype appeared many times. The V gene is TRBV7-9, the J gene TRBJ1-2; D unclear. The CDR3 loop spans 12 amino acids. Deletions cut 1 base from V and 3 bases from J, with 3 bases between. CDR1 and CDR2 (germline): SEHNR, FQNEAQ (reference sequence). CDR3 amino acids: CASSLGDYGYTF. CDR3 DNA sequence: TGTGCCAGCAGCTTAGGTGACTATGGCTACACCTTC.

This clonotype was seen at least ten times. The chain has TRBV6-6 and TRBJ2-4; D tentatively fits TRBD1 or TRBD2 (5 bases each). The V end was cut by 4 bases, the J end by 3 bases, with 31 bases between. Germline V gene lookup returns CDR1 MNHNY and CDR2 SVGAGI (reference sequence). The CDR3 covers 21 residues. The DNA of the CDR3 is TGTGCCAGCAGTTCCCTGACGCAGGGCGGGCGTGGGGCATCGGGCAAAAACATTCAGTACTTC. It specifies CASSSLTQGGRGASGKNIQYF.

This clonotype occurred a few times. This rearrangement joins TRBV7-2 to TRBJ2-2, with 8 bases lining up with TRBD2. There are 17 residues in the CDR3. The V and J ends lost 4 bases and 2 bases, in that order; junction bases with no gene match: 9. CDR1 and CDR2 from the germline V gene are SGHTA and FQGNSA. This CDR3 is CASSSRGGSPNTGELFF. CDR3 nucleotides: TGTGCCAGCAGCTCCCGGGGGGGGAGCCCAAACACCGGGGAGCTGTTTTTT.